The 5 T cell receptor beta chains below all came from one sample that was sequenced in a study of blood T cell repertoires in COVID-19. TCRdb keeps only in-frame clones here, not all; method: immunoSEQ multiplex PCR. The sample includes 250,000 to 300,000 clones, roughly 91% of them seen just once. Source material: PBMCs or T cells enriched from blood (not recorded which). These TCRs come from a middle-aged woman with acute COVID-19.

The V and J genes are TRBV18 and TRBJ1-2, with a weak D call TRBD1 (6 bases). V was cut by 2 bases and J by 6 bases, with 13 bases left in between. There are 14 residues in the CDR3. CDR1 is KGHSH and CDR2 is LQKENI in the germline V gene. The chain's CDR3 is CASSPGGGIDGYTF. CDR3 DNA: TGTGCCAGCTCACCAGGGGGCGGAATCGATGGCTACACCTTC.

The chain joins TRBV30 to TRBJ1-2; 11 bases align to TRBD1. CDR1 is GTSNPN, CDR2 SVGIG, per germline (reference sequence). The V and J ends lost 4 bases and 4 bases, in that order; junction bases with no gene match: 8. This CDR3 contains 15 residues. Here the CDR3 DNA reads TGTGCCTGGACCTACCGGGACAGGGGGTTCTATGGCTACACCTTC. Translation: CAWTYRDRGFYGYTF.

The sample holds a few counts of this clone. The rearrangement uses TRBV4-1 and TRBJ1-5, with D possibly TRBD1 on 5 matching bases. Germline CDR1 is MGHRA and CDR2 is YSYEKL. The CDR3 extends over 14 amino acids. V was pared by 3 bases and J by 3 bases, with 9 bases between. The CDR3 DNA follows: TGCGCCAGCAGCCATGTCAGGGACAATCAGCCCCAGCATTTT. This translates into CASSHVRDNQPQHF.

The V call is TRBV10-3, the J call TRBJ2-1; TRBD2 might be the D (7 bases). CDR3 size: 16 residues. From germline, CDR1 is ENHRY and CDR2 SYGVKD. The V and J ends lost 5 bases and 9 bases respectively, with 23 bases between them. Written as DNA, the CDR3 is TGTGCCATCAGTCACTCCCACAGGGAGGGTAGGAGTGAGCAGTTCTTC. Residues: CAISHSHREGRSEQFF.

DNA of the CDR3: TGTGCCAGCAGCTTAGCCACTAGCGGGCTAACCAAAAACATTCAGTACTTC. This codes for CASSLATSGLTKNIQYF. The chain carries TRBV7-2 and TRBJ2-4; 9 bases align to TRBD2. Germline CDR1 reads SGHTA; CDR2 reads FQGNSA. The CDR3 is 17 residues long. V was clipped by 0 bases and J by 2 bases; unmatched bases: 5.